This paragraph covers one T cell receptor (beta chain) sequence. V lost 5 bases and J lost 4; bases outside the gene matches: 5. CDR3 length: 14 amino acids. The germline gives CDR1 MNHEY, CDR2 SMNVEV (reference sequence). This sample is part of a study of blood T cell repertoires in COVID-19. Clones were read by immunoSEQ multiplex PCR, and TCRdb kept only the in-frame ones, dropping some. The table includes 150,000 or so clones, around 85% detected once. The receptor was derived from a woman in her 40s with acute COVID-19. The chain carries TRBV27 and TRBJ2-5, with TRBD1 identical over 9 bases. Sequenced sample: PBMCs or T cells enriched from blood (not recorded which). CDR3 sequence reads: CASSPQGARETQYF. DNA of the CDR3: TGTGCCAGCAGTCCACAGGGGGCTCGAGAGACCCAGTACTTC.